These 8 T cell receptor beta chains were sequenced from one sample in a study of shared clonotypes between healthy human individuals. Data came from immunoSEQ multiplex PCR; TCRdb stores just in-frame clones and leaves some out. The sample carries roughly 2.1 million clones, approximately 94% recorded once. Positive CCR7 selection of CD45RO-negative cells yielded the naive CD8 cells, and terminally differentiated effector memory CD45RA+ cells were excluded. Sequencing was done on a sample of naive CD8+ T cells from PBMCs. The source of these receptors is a man aged 18 to 30 in good health. Some clones in this sample may be carry-over from other donors' samples.

CDR3: CASSPRAGTGLDEQYF. CDR3 DNA sequence: TGTGCCAGCAGCCCAAGAGCGGGGACAGGGTTGGACGAGCAGTACTTC. The rearrangement links TRBV7-9 to TRBJ2-7, with 9 bases matching TRBD1. The V segment lost 5 bases and the J segment 5 bases; nucleotides outside the gene matches: 13. Germline CDR1 is SEHNR and CDR2 is FQNEAQ (reference sequence). The CDR3 spans 16 residues.

Here the CDR3 reads CSAEGQGAVEQFF. CDR3 DNA sequence: TGCAGCGCTGAGGGACAGGGGGCCGTAGAGCAGTTCTTC. The chain links TRBV29-1 to TRBJ2-1, with 12 bases lining up with TRBD1. The V gene's germline CDR1 is SQVTM and CDR2 ANQGSEA. The J segment lost 10 bases and the V segment lost 7 bases, leaving 8 bases of the junction unmatched. This CDR3 contains 13 residues.

The CDR3 nucleotides are TGTGCCAGCAGCCTAGGCGGAGCCCGCTCTGGAAACACCATATATTTT. Translation gives CASSLGGARSGNTIYF. The chain recombines TRBV7-9 with TRBJ1-3, with no clear D. The CDR3 length is 16 residues. The germline CDR1 and CDR2 sequences are SEHNR and FQNEAQ (reference sequence). V shed 5 bases and J shed 0 bases, with 14 bases lying between them.

This chain uses TRBV6-6 with TRBJ2-2; D unresolved. Germline CDR1 and CDR2: MNHNY and SVGAGI (reference sequence). The CDR3 is 14 residues long. The V end was cut by 4 bases, the J end by 5 bases, with 11 bases between. The CDR3 here is CASSWAWGTGELFF. CDR3 sequence (DNA): TGTGCCAGCAGTTGGGCATGGGGTACCGGGGAGCTGTTTTTT.

As regards this clone: Other DNA sequences in this sample translate to the same CDR3. The rearrangement joins TRBV7-9 to TRBJ2-7; D may be TRBD1 or TRBD2 (5 bases each). This CDR3 has 14 amino acids. Trimming took 4 bases from V and 2 from J, leaving 12 bases between them. Germline loops: CDR1 SEHNR, CDR2 FQNEAQ (reference sequence). As DNA, the CDR3 is TGTGCCAGCAGCTCTCGGGACCGGGCCTACGAGCAGTACTTC. This encodes CASSSRDRAYEQYF.

V gene TRBV6-1 combines with J gene TRBJ1-1, with D perhaps TRBD1 (5 bases). The CDR3 contains 14 residues. The germline V gene encodes CDR1 MNHNS and CDR2 SASEGT. V was trimmed by 6 bases and J by 11 bases, leaving 22 bases between them. The CDR3 protein is CASSGPPGRSGAFF. The DNA of the CDR3 is TGTGCCAGCAGCGGGCCTCCGGGACGGAGCGGGGCTTTCTTT.

This clone was detected only a few times. This chain connects TRBV28 to TRBJ2-7; D is ambiguous. This CDR3 is 13 amino acids long. The V gene lost 7 bases and the J gene lost 2 bases, with 12 bases spanning the gap. The germline V gene encodes CDR1 MDHEN and CDR2 SYDVKM. CDR3 sequence: CASMESPPYEQYF. The CDR3 bases are TGTGCCAGCATGGAGAGTCCTCCCTACGAGCAGTACTTC.

V gene TRBV7-9 combines with J gene TRBJ1-5; D is unresolved. Germline V CDR1 and CDR2: SEHNR, FQNEAQ (reference sequence). V lost 5 bases to trimming and J lost 7 bases, with 15 bases between them. The CDR3 totals 14 residues. As DNA, the CDR3 is TGTGCCAGCAGCCCAAGAGATTTGGACCAGCCCCAGCATTTT. Its translation is CASSPRDLDQPQHF.